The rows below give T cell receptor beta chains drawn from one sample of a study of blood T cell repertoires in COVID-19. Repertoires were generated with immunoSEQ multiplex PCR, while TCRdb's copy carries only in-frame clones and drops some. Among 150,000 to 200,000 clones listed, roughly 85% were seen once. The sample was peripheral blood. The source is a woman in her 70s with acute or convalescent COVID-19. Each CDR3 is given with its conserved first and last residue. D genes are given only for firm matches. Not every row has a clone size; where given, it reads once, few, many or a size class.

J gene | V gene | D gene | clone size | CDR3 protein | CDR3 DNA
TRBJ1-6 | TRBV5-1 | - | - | CASSPDGVNSPLHF | TGCGCCAGCAGCCCGGACGGGGTAAATTCACCCCTCCACTTT
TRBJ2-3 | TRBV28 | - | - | CASSLPRHLRTDTQYF | TGTGCCAGCAGTTTGCCCAGGCATCTAAGGACAGATACGCAGTATTTT
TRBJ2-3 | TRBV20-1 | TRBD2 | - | CSASASGYTDTQYF | TGCAGTGCTAGTGCTAGCGGCTACACAGATACGCAGTATTTT
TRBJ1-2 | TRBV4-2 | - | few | CASSQEGGRGYGYTF | TGTGCCAGCAGCCAAGAGGGGGGGCGCGGCTATGGCTACACCTTC
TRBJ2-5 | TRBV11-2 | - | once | CASSSSGETQYF | TGTGCCAGCAGCTCATCGGGGGAGACCCAGTACTTC
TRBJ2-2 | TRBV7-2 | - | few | CASSLFPTGNTGELFF | TGTGCCAGCAGCTTATTTCCGACAGGGAACACCGGGGAGCTGTTTTTT
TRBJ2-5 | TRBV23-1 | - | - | CASSQPTLGRDSGIQETQYF | TGCGCCAGCAGTCAACCAACATTGGGGCGGGACAGTGGGATCCAAGAGACCCAGTACTTC
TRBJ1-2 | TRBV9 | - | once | CASSVAGMSYGYTF | TGTGCCAGCAGCGTAGCGGGGATGTCCTATGGCTACACCTTC
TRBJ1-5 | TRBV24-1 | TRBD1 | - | CATSDHRTGNQPQHF | TGTGCCACCAGTGATCACCGGACAGGTAATCAGCCCCAGCATTTT
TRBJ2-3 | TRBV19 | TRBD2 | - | CASSFTSGGITDTQYF | TGTGCCAGTAGTTTCACTAGCGGGGGGATCACAGATACGCAGTATTTT
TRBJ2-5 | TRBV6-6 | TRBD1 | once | CASSRTAGQGETQYF | TGTGCCAGCAGTAGAACCGCGGGACAGGGTGAGACCCAGTACTTC
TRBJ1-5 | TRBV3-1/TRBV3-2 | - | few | CASSHGDYQPQHF | TGTGCCAGCAGCCACGGGGACTATCAGCCCCAGCATTTT
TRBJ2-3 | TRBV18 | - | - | CASSPDSRARYTDTQYF | TGTGCCAGCTCACCGGACAGCAGGGCCCGCTACACAGATACGCAGTATTTT
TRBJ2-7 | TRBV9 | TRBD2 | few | CASSVASGGYEQYF | TGTGCCAGCAGCGTAGCTAGCGGGGGCTACGAGCAGTACTTC
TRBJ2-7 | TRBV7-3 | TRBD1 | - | CASRKDRGLREQYF | TGTGCCAGCAGGAAGGACAGGGGCCTTCGCGAGCAGTACTTC
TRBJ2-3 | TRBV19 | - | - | CASSISSGNTDTQYF | TGTGCCAGTAGTATATCCAGCGGCAACACAGATACGCAGTATTTT
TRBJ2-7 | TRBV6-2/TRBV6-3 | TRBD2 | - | CASSYELAGIHF | TGTGCCAGCAGTTACGAGCTAGCGGGCATCCATTTC
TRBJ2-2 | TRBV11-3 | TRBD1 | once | CASSSWTGSTGELFF | TGTGCCAGCAGCTCCTGGACAGGATCCACCGGGGAGCTGTTTTTT
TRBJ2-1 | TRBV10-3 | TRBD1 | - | CAIGTANSGSYNEQFF | TGTGCCATTGGGACAGCAAATTCGGGATCCTACAATGAGCAGTTCTTC
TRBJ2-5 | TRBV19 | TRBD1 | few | CASSMMKGAFGTQYF | TGTGCCAGTAGTATGATGAAGGGGGCGTTCGGGACCCAGTACTTC
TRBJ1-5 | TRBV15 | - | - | CATSRGLAGVGQPQHF | TGTGCCACCAGCAGAGGGTTAGCAGGGGTAGGCCAGCCCCAGCATTTT
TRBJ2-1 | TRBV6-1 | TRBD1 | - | CASSEVGQGGNEQFF | TGTGCCAGCAGTGAAGTAGGACAGGGCGGAAATGAGCAGTTCTTC
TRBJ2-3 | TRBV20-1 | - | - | CSAPRDTQYF | TGCAGTGCTCCCCGAGATACGCAGTATTTT
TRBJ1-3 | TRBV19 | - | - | CATRPQRSGNTIYF | TGTGCCACCAGACCCCAGCGCTCTGGAAACACCATATATTTT
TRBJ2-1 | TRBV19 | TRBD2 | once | CASSIGTSGRASGEQFF | TGTGCCAGTAGTATTGGGACTAGCGGGAGGGCCTCGGGTGAGCAGTTCTTC
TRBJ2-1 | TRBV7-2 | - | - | CASSPRGGVYNEQFF | TGTGCCAGCAGCCCCCGTGGAGGGGTCTACAATGAGCAGTTCTTC
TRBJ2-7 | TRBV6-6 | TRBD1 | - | CASSSGTGTYEQYF | TGTGCCAGCAGTTCAGGGACAGGAACCTACGAGCAGTACTTC
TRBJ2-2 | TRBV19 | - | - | CASTKGSGSYTGELFF | TGTGCCAGTACCAAAGGGAGCGGGTCCTACACCGGGGAGCTGTTTTTT
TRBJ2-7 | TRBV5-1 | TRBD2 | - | CASSLELAGAYEQYF | TGCGCCAGCAGCTTGGAACTAGCGGGAGCCTACGAGCAGTACTTC
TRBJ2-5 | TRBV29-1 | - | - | CSVEVFETQYF | TGCAGCGTTGAAGTCTTTGAGACCCAGTACTTC
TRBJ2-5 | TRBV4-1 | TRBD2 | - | CASSPGTTSGSLAETQYF | TGCGCCAGCAGCCCAGGAACGACTAGCGGGAGTCTTGCAGAGACCCAGTACTTC
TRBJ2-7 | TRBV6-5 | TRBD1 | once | CASRLQGAWDEQYF | TGTGCCAGCAGGTTACAGGGGGCGTGGGACGAGCAGTACTTC
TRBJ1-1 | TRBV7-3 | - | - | CASSLGQNTEAFF | TGTGCCAGCAGCTTAGGACAGAACACTGAAGCTTTCTTT
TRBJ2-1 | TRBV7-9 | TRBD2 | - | CASSLGLGLAGEGEQFF | TGTGCCAGCAGCTTAGGGTTAGGGCTAGCGGGAGAAGGTGAGCAGTTCTTC
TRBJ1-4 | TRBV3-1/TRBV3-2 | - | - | CASRGAVTTNEKLFF | TGTGCCAGCAGGGGGGCGGTCACAACTAATGAAAAACTGTTTTTT
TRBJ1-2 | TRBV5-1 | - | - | CASSPPLGYGYTF | TGCGCCAGCAGCCCTCCCCTCGGCTATGGCTACACCTTC
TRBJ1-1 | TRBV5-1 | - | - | CASSFRQFDLNTEAFF | TGCGCCAGCAGCTTTAGACAGTTCGATCTGAACACTGAAGCTTTCTTT
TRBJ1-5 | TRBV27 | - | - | CASSLSGTTQPQHF | TGTGCCAGCAGTTTATCAGGGACAACTCAGCCCCAGCATTTT
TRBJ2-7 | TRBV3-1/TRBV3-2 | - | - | CASSPLSSYEQYF | TGTGCCAGCAGCCCTCTAAGCTCCTACGAGCAGTACTTC
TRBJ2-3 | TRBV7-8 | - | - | CASSLSRDTQYF | TGTGCCAGCAGCTTATCGCGAGATACGCAGTATTTT